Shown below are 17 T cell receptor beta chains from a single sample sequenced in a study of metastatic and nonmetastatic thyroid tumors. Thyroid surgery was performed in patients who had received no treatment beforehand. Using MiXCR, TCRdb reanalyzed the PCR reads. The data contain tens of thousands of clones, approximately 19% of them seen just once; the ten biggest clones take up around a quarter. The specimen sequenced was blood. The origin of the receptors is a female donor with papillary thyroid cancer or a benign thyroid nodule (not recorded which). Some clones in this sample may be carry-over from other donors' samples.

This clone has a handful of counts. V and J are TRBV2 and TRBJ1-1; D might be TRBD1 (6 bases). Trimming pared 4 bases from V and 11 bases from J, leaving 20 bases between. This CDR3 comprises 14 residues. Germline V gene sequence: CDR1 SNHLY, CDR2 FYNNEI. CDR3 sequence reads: CASSASGASDRAFF. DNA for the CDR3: TGTGCCAGCAGTGCGTCAGGGGCGAGTGACCGGGCTTTCTTT.

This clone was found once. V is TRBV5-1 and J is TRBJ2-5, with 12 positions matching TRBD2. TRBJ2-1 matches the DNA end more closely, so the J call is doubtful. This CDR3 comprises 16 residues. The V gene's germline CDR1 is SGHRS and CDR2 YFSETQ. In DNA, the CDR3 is TGCGCCAGCAGCACAAGTACTAGCGGGGGGAGCAATGAGCAGTTCTTC. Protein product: CASSTSTSGGSNEQFF.

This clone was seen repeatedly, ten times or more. The CDR3 sequence: CASSDGQGTDTQYF. Here the CDR3 DNA reads TGTGCCAGCAGTGACGGACAGGGTACAGATACGCAGTATTTT. J is TRBJ2-3 and V is TRBV6-4, with TRBD1 matching over 8 bases. The junction had 1 base not matched to a gene; V was cut back by 2 bases and J by 3 bases. Germline V lookup: CDR1 MRHNA, CDR2 SNTAGT. This CDR3 comprises 14 residues.

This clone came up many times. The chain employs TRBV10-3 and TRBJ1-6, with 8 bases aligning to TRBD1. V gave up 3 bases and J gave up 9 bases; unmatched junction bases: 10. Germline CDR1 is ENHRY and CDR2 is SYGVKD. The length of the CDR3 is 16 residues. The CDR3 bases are TGTGCCATCAGTGACCCGAGACAGGGGAGTAGTTCACCCCTCCACTTT. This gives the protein CAISDPRQGSSSPLHF.

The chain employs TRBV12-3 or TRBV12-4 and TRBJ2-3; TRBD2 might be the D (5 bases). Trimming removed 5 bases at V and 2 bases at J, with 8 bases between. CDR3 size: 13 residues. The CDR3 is CASSRAATDTQYF. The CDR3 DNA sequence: TGTGCCAGCAGTAGAGCGGCCACAGATACGCAGTATTTT.

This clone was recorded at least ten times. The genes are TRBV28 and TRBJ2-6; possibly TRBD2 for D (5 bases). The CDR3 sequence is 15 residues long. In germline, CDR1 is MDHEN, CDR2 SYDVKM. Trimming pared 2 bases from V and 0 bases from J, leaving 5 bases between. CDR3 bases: TGTGCCAGCAGTTTAGGAGGCTCTGGGGCCAACGTCCTGACTTTC. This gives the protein CASSLGGSGANVLTF.

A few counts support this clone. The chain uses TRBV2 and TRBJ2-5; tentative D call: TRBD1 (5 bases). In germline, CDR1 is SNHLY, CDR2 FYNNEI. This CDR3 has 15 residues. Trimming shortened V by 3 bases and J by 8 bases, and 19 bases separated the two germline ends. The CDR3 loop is CASSEASRAGDTQYF. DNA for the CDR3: TGTGCCAGCAGTGAGGCGTCCAGGGCAGGCGATACCCAGTACTTC.

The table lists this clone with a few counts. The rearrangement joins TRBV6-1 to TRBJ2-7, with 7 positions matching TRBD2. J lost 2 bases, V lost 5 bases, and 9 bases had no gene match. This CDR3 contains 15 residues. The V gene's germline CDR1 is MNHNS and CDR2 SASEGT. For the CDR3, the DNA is TGTGCCAGCAGTCCCTCGCGGGAGTGGGCCTACGAGCAGTACTTC. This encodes CASSPSREWAYEQYF.

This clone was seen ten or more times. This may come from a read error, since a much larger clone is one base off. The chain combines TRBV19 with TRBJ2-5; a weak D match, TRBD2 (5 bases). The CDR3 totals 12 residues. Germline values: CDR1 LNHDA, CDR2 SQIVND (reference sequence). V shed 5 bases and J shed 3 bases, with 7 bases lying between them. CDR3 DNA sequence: TGTGCCAGTAGTCCCGGGGAAGAGACCCAGTACTTC. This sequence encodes CASSPGEETQYF. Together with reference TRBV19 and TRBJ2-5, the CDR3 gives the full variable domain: DGGITQSPKYLFRKEGQNVTLSCEQNLNHDAMYWYRQDPGQGLRLIYYSQIVNDFQKGDIAEGYSVSREKKESFPLTVTSAQKNPTAFYLCASSPGEETQYFGPGTRLLVL.

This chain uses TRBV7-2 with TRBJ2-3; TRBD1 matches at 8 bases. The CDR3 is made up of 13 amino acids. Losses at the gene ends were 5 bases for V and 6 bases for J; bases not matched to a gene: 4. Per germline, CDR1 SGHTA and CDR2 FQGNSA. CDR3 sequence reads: CASSLRQGDTQYF. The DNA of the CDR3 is TGTGCCAGCAGCCTCAGACAGGGGGATACGCAGTATTTT.

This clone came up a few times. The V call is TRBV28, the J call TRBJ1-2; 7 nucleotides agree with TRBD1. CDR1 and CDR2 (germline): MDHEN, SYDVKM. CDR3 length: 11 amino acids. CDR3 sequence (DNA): TGTAGTATCGGGACAGACTATGGCTACACCTTC. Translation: CSIGTDYGYTF.

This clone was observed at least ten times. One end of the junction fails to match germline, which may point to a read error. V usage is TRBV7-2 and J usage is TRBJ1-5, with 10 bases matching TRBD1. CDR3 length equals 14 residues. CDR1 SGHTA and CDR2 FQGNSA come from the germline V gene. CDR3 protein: CASSGDRGNRPQHF. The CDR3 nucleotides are TGTGCCAGCAGCGGGGACAGGGGAAATCGGCCCCAGCATTTT.

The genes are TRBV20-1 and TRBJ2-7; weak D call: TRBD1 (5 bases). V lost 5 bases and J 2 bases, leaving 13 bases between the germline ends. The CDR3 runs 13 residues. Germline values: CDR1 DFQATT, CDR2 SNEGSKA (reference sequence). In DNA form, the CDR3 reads TGCAGTGCTCCCCACAGGTCGGCCTACGAGCAGTACTTC. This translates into CSAPHRSAYEQYF.

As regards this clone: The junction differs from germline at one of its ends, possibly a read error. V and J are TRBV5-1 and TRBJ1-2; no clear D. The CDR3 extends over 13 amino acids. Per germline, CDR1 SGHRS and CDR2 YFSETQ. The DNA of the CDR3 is TGCGCCAGCAGCTTGGATAGGGAGGGTGGCCACACCTTC. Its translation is CASSLDREGGHTF.

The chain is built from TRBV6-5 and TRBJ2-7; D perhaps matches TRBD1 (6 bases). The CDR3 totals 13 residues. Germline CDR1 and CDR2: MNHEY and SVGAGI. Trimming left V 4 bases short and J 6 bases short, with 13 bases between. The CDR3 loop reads CASSSGTTSEQYF. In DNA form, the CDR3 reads TGTGCCAGCAGTTCCGGGACAACGAGCGAGCAGTACTTC.

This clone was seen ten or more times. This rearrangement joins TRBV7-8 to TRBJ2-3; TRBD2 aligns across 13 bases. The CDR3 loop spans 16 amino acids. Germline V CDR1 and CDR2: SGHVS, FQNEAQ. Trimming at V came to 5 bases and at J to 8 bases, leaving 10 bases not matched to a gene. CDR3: CASSPRGLAGPGTQYF. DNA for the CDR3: TGTGCCAGCAGCCCGAGGGGACTAGCGGGGCCCGGTACGCAGTATTTT.

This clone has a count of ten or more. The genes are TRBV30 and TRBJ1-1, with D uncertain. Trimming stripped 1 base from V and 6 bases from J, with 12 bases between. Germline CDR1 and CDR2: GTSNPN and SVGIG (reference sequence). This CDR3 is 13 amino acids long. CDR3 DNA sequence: TGTGCCTGGAGTGAATGGGTTAGTTCTGAAGCTTTCTTT. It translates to CAWSEWVSSEAFF.